A single sample is the source of the 27 T cell receptor beta chains below, sequenced in a study of long-term antiretroviral therapy in people with HIV. Samples were assayed with immunoSEQ v3.0 at survey level. Clones were read by immunoSEQ multiplex PCR, and TCRdb kept only the in-frame ones, dropping some. The sample includes some 19,000 clones, 79% of them seen just once. The specimen was unsorted PBMCs, collected 4.1 years after starting antiretroviral therapy. These TCRs come from a woman in her 40s with HIV.

The chain links TRBV7-9 to TRBJ2-4; a possible D gene is TRBD2 (6 bases). The V and J ends lost 3 bases and 11 bases respectively, with 14 bases between them. The CDR3 loop spans 13 amino acids. Germline lookup yields CDR1 SEHNR and CDR2 FQNEAQ (reference sequence). The CDR3: CASSLVNGGVQYF. For the CDR3, the DNA is TGTGCCAGCAGCTTGGTGAATGGCGGGGTTCAGTACTTC.

This clone came up once. The genes are TRBV19 and TRBJ2-2; the D is unclear. The V and J ends lost 7 bases and 5 bases respectively, with 5 bases between them. In germline, CDR1 is LNHDA, CDR2 SQIVND (reference sequence). CDR3 size: 11 residues. For the CDR3, the DNA is TGTGCCAGTAAACTAACCGGGGAGCTGTTTTTT. It encodes CASKLTGELFF.

This clone was counted between two and nine times. The chain employs TRBV29-1 and TRBJ1-1; D remains ambiguous. Trimming pared 4 bases from V and 1 base from J, leaving 7 bases between. The CDR3 loop spans 12 amino acids. Germline V gene data show CDR1 as SQVTM and CDR2 as ANQGSEA. The CDR3 spells CSVGHRNTEAFF. The CDR3 DNA follows: TGCAGCGTTGGACATCGGAACACTGAAGCTTTCTTT.

There are a few counts of this clone. This chain connects TRBV4-2 to TRBJ2-7, with D uncertain. Germline CDR1 and CDR2: LGHNA and YNFKEQ. The CDR3 loop spans 11 amino acids. With 4 bases removed from V and 5 bases from J, the gap between germline ends came to 6 bases. The CDR3 loop is CASSRRDEQYF. As DNA, the CDR3 is TGTGCCAGCAGCCGTCGGGACGAGCAGTACTTC.

The DNA of the CDR3 is TGTGCCAGCAGTGCCGGGACATTCCACTATGGCTACACCTTC. As protein: CASSAGTFHYGYTF. The rearrangement uses TRBV6-4 and TRBJ1-2; D is perhaps TRBD1 (6 bases). V dropped 4 bases and J dropped 3 bases, with 12 bases sitting between them. The CDR3 is made up of 14 amino acids. CDR1 is MRHNA and CDR2 is SNTAGT in the germline V gene.

This rearrangement joins TRBV6-5 to TRBJ1-1; 11 bases map to TRBD1. V dropped 2 bases and J dropped 5; count of bases not matched to a gene: 4. The CDR3 contains 15 residues. Germline CDR1 is MNHEY and CDR2 is SVGAGI. DNA for the CDR3: TGTGCCAGCAGTTACGGGACAGGGGGAAGGACTGAAGCTTTCTTT. It translates to CASSYGTGGRTEAFF.

The V and J genes are TRBV30 and TRBJ2-7; 7 nucleotides align to TRBD1. Trimming at V came to 1 base and at J to 3 bases, leaving 9 bases not matched to a gene. The CDR3 totals 15 residues. Germline CDR1 reads GTSNPN; CDR2 reads SVGIG (reference sequence). This CDR3 is CAWSAGQEYIYEQYF. The CDR3 DNA reads TGTGCCTGGAGTGCCGGACAGGAATATATCTACGAGCAGTACTTC.

This CDR3 reads CASSGSSGANVLTF. CDR3 DNA sequence: TGTGCCAGCAGCGGGAGCTCTGGGGCCAACGTCCTGACTTTC. V gene TRBV7-2 combines with J gene TRBJ2-6, with D possibly TRBD2 on 5 matching bases. Germline V gene data show CDR1 as SGHTA and CDR2 as FQGNSA. This CDR3 has 14 residues. The V and J ends lost 5 bases and 0 bases respectively, with 5 bases between them.

Here the CDR3 DNA reads TGTGCCAGCAGTTATCAGGACTATGGGGCCAACGTCCTGACTTTC. Its protein product is CASSYQDYGANVLTF. The chain joins TRBV7-6 to TRBJ2-6; D is possibly TRBD2 (6 bases). The CDR3 is 15 residues long. Germline assignment: CDR1 SGHVS and CDR2 FNYEAQ. The V end lost 6 bases, the J end lost 3 bases, and 12 bases lay between the germline ends.

This clone was recorded a few times. The CDR3 spells CASSPGGSEQYF. In nucleotides, the CDR3 is TGCGCCAGCAGCCCAGGTGGGTCCGAGCAGTACTTC. The J gene is TRBJ2-7, the V gene TRBV4-1; no clear D. CDR3 length: 12 residues. Germline V CDR1 and CDR2: MGHRA, YSYEKL. Trimming removed 4 bases at V and 6 bases at J, with 10 bases between.

The gene calls are TRBV5-1 and TRBJ1-6, with TRBD1 matching over 9 bases. The trim removed 3 bases at V and 7 bases at J, leaving 5 bases unmatched. CDR1 SGHRS and CDR2 YFSETQ come from the germline V gene. The CDR3 consists of 15 residues. Here the CDR3 reads CASSSSDRGNSPLHF. As DNA, the CDR3 is TGCGCCAGCAGCTCTTCGGACAGGGGAAATTCACCCCTCCACTTT.

This rearrangement joins TRBV29-1 to TRBJ1-2; D remains ambiguous. The V gene lost 2 bases and the J gene lost 6 bases, with 7 bases spanning the gap. Germline V gene lookup returns CDR1 SQVTM and CDR2 ANQGSEA. CDR3 length: 11 amino acids. CDR3 protein: CSVELPDGYTF. The CDR3 DNA is TGCAGCGTTGAATTACCCGATGGCTACACCTTC.

This sequence joins TRBV11-2 and TRBJ2-1; D remains ambiguous. V was clipped by 5 bases and J by 0 bases, with 11 bases between them. CDR1 is SGHAT and CDR2 is FQNNGV in the germline V gene. The CDR3 sequence is 15 residues long. The CDR3 is CASSPLESSYNEQFF. In nucleotides, the CDR3 is TGTGCCAGCAGCCCCCTGGAAAGCTCCTACAATGAGCAGTTCTTC.

This clone showed up just a few times. The CDR3: CASSVAGESEQFF. Written as DNA, the CDR3 is TGTGCCAGCAGCGTAGCGGGGGAGAGTGAGCAGTTCTTC. V usage is TRBV9 and J usage is TRBJ2-1, with D possibly being TRBD2 (6 bases). V was cut by 0 bases and J by 9 bases, with 10 bases left in between. CDR3 length: 13 amino acids. Germline values: CDR1 SGDLS, CDR2 YYNGEE. The complete variable domain, with remaining parts taken from reference TRBV9 and TRBJ2-1, reads DSGVTQTPKHLITATGQRVTLRCSPRSGDLSVYWYQQSLDQGLQFLIQYYNGEERAKGNILERFSAQQFPDLHSELNLSSLELGDSALYFCASSVAGESEQFFGPGTRLTVL.

V usage is TRBV6-5 and J usage is TRBJ2-5; 12 bases are shared with TRBD2. Per germline, CDR1 MNHEY and CDR2 SVGAGI. The CDR3 runs to 15 residues. After removal of 6 bases from V and 5 bases from J, the junction contained 7 bases not matched to a gene. In DNA form, the CDR3 reads TGTGCCAGCAGCCCTTTTACTAGCGGGGGGGAGACCCAGTACTTC. Its protein product is CASSPFTSGGETQYF.

By sample fraction, this clone is medium-sized. This chain connects TRBV7-9 to TRBJ1-1; TRBD1 aligns across 9 bases. CDR3 size: 17 residues. Germline assignment: CDR1 SEHNR and CDR2 FQNEAQ (reference sequence). Trimming cost V 4 bases and J 5 bases; bases outside gene matches: 14. Here the CDR3 DNA reads TGTGCCAGCAGCTCAAGAACAGGGGGCAGGACGACAACTGAAGCTTTCTTT. Encoded protein: CASSSRTGGRTTTEAFF.

This chain connects TRBV10-2 to TRBJ2-6, with D uncertain. The V gene's germline CDR1 is WSHSY and CDR2 SAAADI. V dropped 5 bases and J dropped 0 bases, with 11 bases sitting between them. The CDR3 has 16 residues. The CDR3 reads CASSRGRNSGANVLTF. For the CDR3, the DNA is TGCGCCAGCAGTCGAGGAAGAAACTCTGGGGCCAACGTCCTGACTTTC.

This clone was observed a single time. The gene calls are TRBV5-1 and TRBJ2-7; TRBD1 or TRBD2 may be the D gene (6 bases each). The germline gives CDR1 SGHRS, CDR2 YFSETQ. This CDR3 comprises 14 residues. Between the trimmed V and J ends, which lost 7 bases and 2 bases, there was a span of 16 bases. The CDR3 nucleotides read TGCGCCAGCGGGAATGGGGGGCCCACCTACGAGCAGTACTTC. Its translation is CASGNGGPTYEQYF.

This rearrangement joins TRBV5-1 to TRBJ1-1; TRBD1 is a possible D gene (5 bases). This CDR3 comprises 12 residues. V dropped 2 bases and J dropped 8 bases, with 10 bases sitting between them. CDR1 and CDR2 (germline): SGHRS, YFSETQ. The CDR3 reads CASSFTGEEAFF. Here the CDR3 DNA reads TGCGCCAGCAGCTTTACAGGAGAGGAAGCTTTCTTT.

V gene TRBV4-3 combines with J gene TRBJ1-1; D unresolved. V shed 0 bases and J shed 6 bases, with 8 bases lying between them. Germline CDR1 and CDR2: LGHNA and YSLEER. This CDR3 comprises 13 residues. This CDR3 is CASSQEGSSEAFF. The CDR3 region has the DNA TGCGCCAGCAGCCAAGAAGGGAGTTCTGAAGCTTTCTTT.

The chain recombines TRBV9 with TRBJ2-3, with D perhaps matching TRBD2 (7 bases). The CDR3 is made up of 15 amino acids. Germline V gene sequence: CDR1 SGDLS, CDR2 YYNGEE. Trimming removed 4 bases from V and 0 bases from J, with 12 bases in between. The CDR3 reads CASSLGGASTDTQYF. CDR3 in DNA: TGTGCCAGCAGCTTGGGGGGGGCTAGCACAGATACGCAGTATTTT.

The V call is TRBV7-9, the J call TRBJ2-7; maybe TRBD1 (5 bases). Trimming left V 2 bases short and J 7 bases short, with 21 bases between. The germline CDR1 and CDR2 sequences are SEHNR and FQNEAQ (reference sequence). The CDR3 spans 16 residues. The CDR3 nucleotides are TGTGCCAGCAGCTTATGGCCCTCCAGGACCCCAGGGGAGCAGTACTTC. Translating it yields CASSLWPSRTPGEQYF.

The genes are TRBV5-4 and TRBJ2-1, with 9 bases lining up with TRBD2. The CDR3 covers 16 residues. V shed 1 base, J shed 7 bases, and the junction held 9 bases outside the gene matches. Germline V gene sequence: CDR1 SGHNT, CDR2 YYREEE (reference sequence). CDR3 in amino acids: CASSLRGTSFGNEQFF. DNA of the CDR3: TGTGCCAGCAGCTTGCGCGGGACTAGCTTCGGGAATGAGCAGTTCTTC.

V gene TRBV18 combines with J gene TRBJ1-2; 8 bases are shared with TRBD1. V dropped 3 bases and J dropped 3; count of bases not matched to a gene: 3. The CDR3 runs to 14 residues. Germline CDR1 reads KGHSH; CDR2 reads LQKENI. CDR3 amino acids: CASSPGQDHYGYTF. In DNA form, the CDR3 reads TGTGCCAGCTCACCGGGACAGGACCACTATGGCTACACCTTC.

The chain joins TRBV19 to TRBJ1-1, with D tentatively TRBD1 (6 bases). V shed 1 base and J shed 11 bases, with 11 bases lying between them. The CDR3 loop spans 12 amino acids. CDR1 and CDR2 from the germline V gene are LNHDA and SQIVND (reference sequence). CDR3 sequence (DNA): TGTGCCAGTAGTATAGTAGGGGGTTCGGCTTTCTTT. Its protein product is CASSIVGGSAFF.

The gene calls are TRBV19 and TRBJ1-1; D remains unclear. The germline V and J ends were trimmed by 2 bases and 4 bases, with 8 bases remaining between them. This CDR3 region has 13 residues. Per the germline V gene, CDR1 is LNHDA and CDR2 is SQIVND (reference sequence). The CDR3 is CASSITAVTEAFF. The CDR3, as DNA: TGTGCCAGTAGTATAACAGCCGTCACTGAAGCTTTCTTT.

The rearrangement uses TRBV12-5 and TRBJ1-5, with a tentative D call TRBD1 (6 bases). From germline, CDR1 is LGHNT and CDR2 FRNRAP. Deletions cut 0 bases from V and 3 bases from J, with 12 bases between. The CDR3 runs 16 residues. CDR3 nucleotides: TGTGCTAGTGGTTTGGTAACTGACAGGCACAATCAGCCCCAGCATTTT. Translated, it gives CASGLVTDRHNQPQHF.